Shown below are 24 T cell receptor beta chains from a single sample sequenced in a study of CD8+ T cells in alopecia areata. RNA extraction was followed by reverse transcription into cDNA, which acted as the sequencing template. Only in-frame clones appear in the TCRdb table, and some are missing; sequencing was by immunoSEQ multiplex PCR. The sample gives hundreds of thousands of clones, around 67% of which show up once; approximately 1.2% is in the top ten. The sample was CD4+ T cells sorted from blood, taken at week 0. These receptors were collected from a human donor with alopecia areata.

The rearrangement links TRBV6-1 to TRBJ1-3; D is undetermined. In germline, CDR1 is MNHNS, CDR2 SASEGT. This CDR3 region has 14 residues. Trimming shortened V by 10 bases and J by 2 bases, and 15 bases separated the two germline ends. CDR3 sequence reads: CATLKSGPGNTIYF. CDR3 DNA sequence: TGTGCCACCCTAAAGTCGGGCCCTGGAAACACCATATATTTT.

The chain combines TRBV15 with TRBJ1-4; TRBD1 matches at 9 bases. This CDR3 spans 14 amino acids. Germline-derived CDR1 and CDR2 are LNHNV and YYDKDF (reference sequence). V was clipped by 8 bases and J by 7 bases; unmatched bases: 8. The CDR3 DNA reads TGTGCCACCGACCCCGGGACAGGGAGTGAAAAACTGTTTTTT. It specifies CATDPGTGSEKLFF. The whole variable domain, filled in from reference TRBV15 and TRBJ1-4, reads DAMVIQNPRYQVTQFGKPVTLSCSQTLNHNVMYWYQQKSSQAPKLLFHYYDKDFNNEADTPDNFQSRRPNTSFCFLDIRSPGLGDTAMYLCATDPGTGSEKLFFGSGTQLSVL.

The chain links TRBV7-9 to TRBJ2-3; D remains unclear. V lost 8 bases, J lost 2 bases, and 20 bases lay in between. This CDR3 has 16 amino acids. In germline, CDR1 is SEHNR, CDR2 FQNEAQ (reference sequence). CDR3 loop: CASSLNPPPDTDTQYF. The CDR3 nucleotides read TGTGCCAGCTCCCTTAATCCCCCACCGGACACAGATACGCAGTATTTT. The entire variable domain, with the rest obtained from reference TRBV7-9 and TRBJ2-3, is as follows: DTGVSQNPRHKITKRGQNVTFRCDPISEHNRLYWYRQTLGQGPEFLTYFQNEAQLEKSRLLSDRFSAERPKGSFSTLEIQRTEQGDSAMYLCASSLNPPPDTDTQYFGPGTRLTVL.

Only a few counts were recorded for this clone. This chain joins TRBV21-1 and TRBJ1-6; the D call TRBD1 from the table was never checked on the DNA. TRBV21-1 has pseudogene status. The CDR3 consists of 19 residues. The CDR3 bases are TGTGCCAGCAGCCTTCAACAGGGGGTAATACGTCCGGATAATTCACCCCTCCACTTT. Translated: CASSLQQGVIRPDNSPLHF.

This clone was recorded a few times. The V gene is TRBV4-1, the J gene TRBJ2-1; D possibly matches TRBD1 or TRBD2 (5 bases each). The CDR3 has 17 amino acids. Germline CDR1 and CDR2: MGHRA and YSYEKL. The V gene lost 0 bases and the J gene lost 0 bases, with 12 bases spanning the gap. CDR3 sequence reads: CASSQEFGASSYNEQFF. CDR3 coding DNA: TGCGCCAGCAGCCAAGAGTTCGGGGCATCCTCCTACAATGAGCAGTTCTTC.

The chain combines TRBV12-5 with TRBJ2-1; D is ambiguous. CDR3 size: 16 residues. V shed 6 bases and J shed 0 bases, with 15 bases lying between them. The V gene's germline CDR1 is LGHNT and CDR2 FRNRAP. CDR3 protein: CASGLGTLSSYNEQFF. The CDR3 nucleotides read TGTGCTAGTGGCCTAGGTACCTTGAGCTCCTACAATGAGCAGTTCTTC. Filled out from reference TRBV12-5 and TRBJ2-1, the complete variable domain reads DARVTQTPRHKVTEMGQEVTMRCQPILGHNTVFWYRQTMMQGLELLAYFRNRAPLDDSGMPKDRFSAEMPDATLATLKIQPSEPRDSAVYFCASGLGTLSSYNEQFFGPGTRLTVL.

The rearrangement uses TRBV10-3 and TRBJ2-1; the match to TRBD2 covers 8 bases. After removal of 8 bases from V and 7 bases from J, the junction contained 10 bases not matched to a gene. CDR1 is ENHRY, CDR2 SYGVKD, per germline. The CDR3 loop spans 14 amino acids. CDR3 loop: CAILGVGGGNEQFF. DNA of the CDR3: TGTGCCATCTTAGGCGTCGGCGGGGGGAATGAGCAGTTCTTC.

There are a few counts of this clone. V gene TRBV18 combines with J gene TRBJ1-5, with 7 bases identical to TRBD1. Trimming took 2 bases from V and 3 from J; bases not matched to a gene: 1. The CDR3 extends over 14 amino acids. The germline gives CDR1 KGHSH, CDR2 LQKENI. The CDR3 coding sequence is TGTGCCAGCTCACCAACAGGGGACAATCAGCCCCAGCATTTT. Its translation: CASSPTGDNQPQHF.

The V and J genes are TRBV29-1 and TRBJ1-2, with 7 nucleotides matching TRBD1. Germline CDR1 is SQVTM and CDR2 is ANQGSEA. The junction had 11 bases not matched to a gene; V was cut back by 7 bases and J by 6 bases. The CDR3 is 13 residues long. The CDR3 bases are TGCAGCGCCGTAGGACAGGTTGAGGATGGCTACACCTTC. This sequence encodes CSAVGQVEDGYTF.

This sequence joins TRBV20-1 and TRBJ1-1; D possibly corresponds to TRBD1 (5 bases). The CDR3 contains 11 residues. Trimming took 5 bases from V and 10 from J, leaving 14 bases between them. Germline CDR1 reads DFQATT; CDR2 reads SNEGSKA (reference sequence). CDR3 bases: TGCAGTGCTGGAAGGTGGGGGGGAGCTTTCTTT. Protein: CSAGRWGGAFF.

Here the CDR3 DNA reads TGCAGCGTTGCTTCGGGGCTGGACACTGAAGCTTTCTTT. Translated, it gives CSVASGLDTEAFF. This sequence joins TRBV29-1 and TRBJ1-1; possibly TRBD1 for D (5 bases). The CDR3 loop spans 13 amino acids. CDR1 is SQVTM and CDR2 is ANQGSEA in the germline V gene. With 4 bases removed from V and 3 bases from J, the gap between germline ends came to 12 bases.

V gene TRBV30 combines with J gene TRBJ1-3, with 11 positions matching TRBD1. In germline, CDR1 is GTSNPN, CDR2 SVGIG (reference sequence). J gave up 3 bases and V 5 bases, and 0 bases lay outside the gene matches. The CDR3 is 13 amino acids. CDR3 protein: CAWGTGGGNTIYF. The CDR3 coding sequence is TGTGCCTGGGGGACAGGGGGTGGAAACACCATATATTTT. Drawing the rest from reference TRBV30 and TRBJ1-3, the complete variable domain is SQTIHQWPATLVQPVGSPLSLECTVEGTSNPNLYWYRQAAGRGLQLLFYSVGIGQISSEVPQNLSASRPQDRQFILSSKKLLLSDSGFYLCAWGTGGGNTIYFGEGSWLTVV.

This clone was counted between two and nine times. The CDR3 here is CASSPPSVTDTQYF. CDR3 DNA: TGTGCCAGCTCACCACCTAGCGTCACAGATACGCAGTATTTT. V and J are TRBV18 and TRBJ2-3; possibly TRBD2 for D (5 bases). CDR1 is KGHSH and CDR2 is LQKENI in the germline V gene. Between the trimmed V and J ends, which lost 0 bases and 2 bases, there was a span of 6 bases. This CDR3 has 14 residues.

V is TRBV2 and J is TRBJ1-5; D not resolved. CDR1 is SNHLY, CDR2 FYNNEI, per germline. Between the trimmed V and J ends, which lost 5 bases and 5 bases, there was a span of 16 bases. This CDR3 is built from 15 residues. CDR3 sequence: CASSTNKGYDQPQHF. The CDR3 bases are TGTGCCAGCAGTACTAACAAGGGATACGATCAGCCCCAGCATTTT. The variable domain in full, completed from reference TRBV2 and TRBJ1-5, reads EPEVTQTPSHQVTQMGQEVILRCVPISNHLYFYWYRQILGQKVEFLVSFYNNEISEKSEIFDDQFSVERPDGSNFTLKIRSTKLEDSAMYFCASSTNKGYDQPQHFGDGTRLSIL.

This chain joins TRBV2 and TRBJ2-1; 10 bases agree with TRBD2. J lost 9 bases, V lost 0 bases, and 8 bases had no gene match. Germline V gives CDR1 SNHLY, CDR2 FYNNEI. The CDR3 is made up of 16 amino acids. The CDR3: CASSEAAASGGGEQFF. In nucleotides, the CDR3 is TGTGCCAGCAGTGAAGCCGCGGCTAGCGGGGGAGGTGAGCAGTTCTTC.

The gene calls are TRBV29-1 and TRBJ1-2; maybe TRBD1 (6 bases). The CDR3 is 12 residues long. V shed 4 bases and J shed 5 bases, with 11 bases lying between them. The germline V gene has CDR1 SQVTM and CDR2 ANQGSEA. CDR3 loop: CSVVGGGYGYTF. In DNA, the CDR3 is TGCAGCGTTGTAGGAGGGGGTTATGGCTACACCTTC.

The chain recombines TRBV19 with TRBJ2-7, with 10 positions matching TRBD1. Germline V lookup: CDR1 LNHDA, CDR2 SQIVND (reference sequence). The CDR3 extends over 13 amino acids. V shed 6 bases, J shed 5 bases, and the junction held 4 bases outside the gene matches. The CDR3 DNA is TGTGCCAGTAGACGACAGGGGGCCAACGAGCAGTACTTC. Its protein is CASRRQGANEQYF.

This sequence joins TRBV2 and TRBJ2-7, with 7 bases lining up with TRBD1. Germline CDR1 reads SNHLY; CDR2 reads FYNNEI. Losses at the gene ends were 8 bases for V and 6 bases for J; bases not matched to a gene: 13. The CDR3 totals 14 residues. CDR3 DNA sequence: TGTGCCAGCTCCCTCGGAACAGGGGAAGGCGAGCAGTACTTC. Translating it yields CASSLGTGEGEQYF.

This chain links TRBV5-6 with TRBJ1-1, with TRBD1 matching over 8 bases. The germline V gene has CDR1 SGHDT and CDR2 YYEEEE. The V gene end was trimmed by 6 bases and the J gene end by 5 bases; junction bases not matched to a gene: 6. The CDR3 consists of 13 residues. The CDR3 loop reads CASTRQGSTEAFF. The CDR3 DNA reads TGTGCCAGCACCAGACAGGGGAGTACTGAAGCTTTCTTT.

The chain uses TRBV9 and TRBJ2-3, with 11 bases lining up with TRBD2. The trim removed 1 base at V and 2 bases at J, leaving 6 bases unmatched. CDR1 is SGDLS, CDR2 YYNGEE, per germline. The CDR3 runs 17 residues. In nucleotides, the CDR3 is TGTGCCAGCAGCGTAACGACTAGCGGGGCTTCCACAGATACGCAGTATTTT. This encodes CASSVTTSGASTDTQYF.

In this sample, this clone turned up a few times. The V gene is TRBV6-5, the J gene TRBJ1-3; no reliable D call. The CDR3 consists of 13 residues. The germline V gene encodes CDR1 MNHEY and CDR2 SVGAGI. Trimming shortened V by 6 bases and J by 4 bases, and 10 bases separated the two germline ends. This CDR3 is CASRRDQGNTIYF. The CDR3 nucleotides are TGTGCCAGCAGAAGGGATCAGGGAAACACCATATATTTT.

Notes on this clone: Germline and junction disagree at one end, which may indicate a read error. The chain is built from TRBV18 and TRBJ2-7; either TRBD1 or TRBD2 may supply D (5 bases each). The CDR3 runs to 15 residues. Germline-derived CDR1 and CDR2 are KGHSH and LQKENI. The CDR3 DNA sequence: TGTGCCAGCTCACCAACGAGGGGCGCCTCCAACGAGCAGTACTTC. Residues: CASSPTRGASNEQYF. The whole variable domain, filled in from reference TRBV18 and TRBJ2-7, reads NAGVMQNPRHLVRRRGQEARLRCSPMKGHSHVYWYRQLPEEGLKFMVYLQKENIIDESGMPKERFSAEFPKEGPSILRIQQVVRGDSAAYFCASSPTRGASNEQYFGPGTRLTVT.

The chain is built from TRBV25-1 and TRBJ1-2, with TRBD1 matching 7 bases. V shed 10 bases, J shed 6 bases, and the junction held 11 bases outside the gene matches. The CDR3 has 13 amino acids. Looked up from germline, CDR1 is MGHDK and CDR2 is SYGVNS. CDR3 nucleotide sequence: TGTGCCACCTGGGACAGTGGGCGCAATGGCTACACCTTC. Translating it yields CATWDSGRNGYTF.

This sequence joins TRBV2 and TRBJ2-6; D is unclear. Looked up from germline, CDR1 is SNHLY and CDR2 is FYNNEI. V lost 4 bases, J lost 2 bases, and 6 bases lay in between. The CDR3 is 14 amino acids. The CDR3 spells CASSVTAGANVLTF. The CDR3 DNA follows: TGTGCCAGCAGTGTCACAGCTGGGGCCAACGTCCTGACTTTC.